One sample yielded the 10 T cell receptor beta chains listed below, sequenced in a study of blood T cell repertoires in COVID-19. Libraries were prepared by immunoSEQ multiplex PCR; TCRdb keeps only in-frame clonotypes and omits some of them. The table includes about 260,000 clones, more than 80% detected once. What was sequenced was PBMCs or T cells enriched from blood (not recorded which). The receptor source for this set is a woman aged 25 to 39 with acute COVID-19.

This sequence joins TRBV6-5 and TRBJ2-5, with D uncertain. V lost 7 bases, J lost 5 bases, and 17 bases lay in between. CDR1 and CDR2 from the germline V gene are MNHEY and SVGAGI. The CDR3 covers 14 residues. The CDR3 DNA sequence: TGTGCCAGCACCCGCATTGGCTCTGGTGAGACCCAGTACTTC. It yields the protein CASTRIGSGETQYF.

In DNA, the CDR3 is TGTGCCAGCAGTTTATGGTTGGGGACAGGGGTAAGCGAGCAGTACTTC. As protein: CASSLWLGTGVSEQYF. The chain carries TRBV28 and TRBJ2-7, with 10 nucleotides matching TRBD1. Trimming cost V 0 bases and J 6 bases; bases outside gene matches: 8. Germline V gives CDR1 MDHEN, CDR2 SYDVKM. The CDR3 is 16 residues long.

The chain couples TRBV19 to TRBJ1-3; D unclear. The CDR3 is 16 amino acids. The germline V and J ends were trimmed by 6 bases and 0 bases, with 15 bases remaining between them. Germline V gives CDR1 LNHDA, CDR2 SQIVND (reference sequence). In DNA, the CDR3 is TGTGCCAGTAGCCAATTGGAGAATTACTCTGGAAACACCATATATTTT. It codes for CASSQLENYSGNTIYF.

J is TRBJ1-5 and V is TRBV27; 7 positions match TRBD1. Germline-derived CDR1 and CDR2 are MNHEY and SMNVEV (reference sequence). The V segment lost 4 bases and the J segment 3 bases; nucleotides outside the gene matches: 3. This CDR3 spans 14 amino acids. The CDR3 loop reads CASSYRGYNQPQHF. Here the CDR3 DNA reads TGTGCCAGCAGTTACAGGGGCTACAATCAGCCCCAGCATTTT.

The genes are TRBV2 and TRBJ2-3; maybe TRBD2 (5 bases). The CDR3 has 14 residues. CDR1 and CDR2 (germline): SNHLY, FYNNEI. Trimming left V 7 bases short and J 7 bases short, with 18 bases between. In DNA form, the CDR3 reads TGTGCCAGCACCACCTCAGGCGTCGGGAATACGCAGTATTTT. It translates to CASTTSGVGNTQYF. The full variable domain, with the rest looked up from reference TRBV2 and TRBJ2-3, is EPEVTQTPSHQVTQMGQEVILRCVPISNHLYFYWYRQILGQKVEFLVSFYNNEISEKSEIFDDQFSVERPDGSNFTLKIRSTKLEDSAMYFCASTTSGVGNTQYFGPGTRLTVL.

The rearrangement uses TRBV30 and TRBJ1-5, with D perhaps TRBD1 (6 bases). The CDR3 spans 14 residues. V dropped 1 base and J dropped 3 bases, with 10 bases sitting between them. Per germline, CDR1 GTSNPN and CDR2 SVGIG (reference sequence). For the CDR3, the DNA is TGTGCCTGGAGTGCCGGACAGCTCAATCAGCCCCAGCATTTT. It specifies CAWSAGQLNQPQHF. The full variable domain, completed using reference TRBV30 and TRBJ1-5, is SQTIHQWPATLVQPVGSPLSLECTVEGTSNPNLYWYRQAAGRGLQLLFYSVGIGQISSEVPQNLSASRPQDRQFILSSKKLLLSDSGFYLCAWSAGQLNQPQHFGDGTRLSIL.

The J gene is TRBJ2-1, the V gene TRBV5-1, with unresolved D. V lost 0 bases, J lost 8 bases, and 9 bases lay in between. From germline, CDR1 is SGHRS and CDR2 YFSETQ. The CDR3 loop spans 13 amino acids. The CDR3 sequence is CASSLAPSDEQFF. The CDR3 DNA reads TGCGCCAGCAGCTTGGCCCCCAGCGATGAGCAGTTCTTC. Based on the CDR3 plus reference TRBV5-1 and TRBJ2-1, the full variable domain is KAGVTQTPRYLIKTRGQQVTLSCSPISGHRSVSWYQQTPGQGLQFLFEYFSETQRNKGNFPGRFSGRQFSNSRSEMNVSTLELGDSALYLCASSLAPSDEQFFGPGTRLTVL.

This chain links TRBV11-1 with TRBJ2-3; unclear D gene. The germline V gene has CDR1 SGHAT and CDR2 FQDESV (reference sequence). V lost 4 bases and J lost 2, with 4 bases in between. The CDR3 contains 12 residues. This CDR3 reads CASSSNTDTQYF. CDR3 DNA: TGTGCCAGCAGCTCTAACACAGATACGCAGTATTTT.

V usage is TRBV6-5 and J usage is TRBJ1-4; TRBD1 agrees at 9 bases. The CDR3 extends over 16 amino acids. The trim removed 2 bases at V and 4 bases at J, leaving 5 bases unmatched. The germline gives CDR1 MNHEY, CDR2 SVGAGI. The CDR3 reads CASSYAGTGNNEKLFF. The CDR3 coding sequence is TGTGCCAGCAGTTACGCCGGGACAGGGAATAATGAAAAACTGTTTTTT.

J is TRBJ2-1 and V is TRBV6-4, with 10 bases lining up with TRBD2. V gave up 6 bases and J gave up 2 bases; unmatched junction bases: 10. The V gene's germline CDR1 is MRHNA and CDR2 SNTAGT. The CDR3 contains 17 residues. CDR3 sequence: CASSPFGAGGPYNEQFF. The CDR3 DNA is TGTGCCAGCAGCCCTTTTGGAGCGGGAGGGCCCTACAATGAGCAGTTCTTC.